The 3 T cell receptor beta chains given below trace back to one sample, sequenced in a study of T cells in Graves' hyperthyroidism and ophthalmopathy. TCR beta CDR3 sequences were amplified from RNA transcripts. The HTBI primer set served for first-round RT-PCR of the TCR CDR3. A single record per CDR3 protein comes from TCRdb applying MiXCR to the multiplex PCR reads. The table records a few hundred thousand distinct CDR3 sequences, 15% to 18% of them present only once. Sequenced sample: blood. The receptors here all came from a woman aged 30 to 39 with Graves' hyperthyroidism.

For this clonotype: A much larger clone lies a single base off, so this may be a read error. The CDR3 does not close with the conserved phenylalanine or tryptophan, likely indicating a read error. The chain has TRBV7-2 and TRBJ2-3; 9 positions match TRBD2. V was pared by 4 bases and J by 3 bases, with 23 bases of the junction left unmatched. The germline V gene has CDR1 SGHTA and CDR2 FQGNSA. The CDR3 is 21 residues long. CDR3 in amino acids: CASSYIPLIAGEGVATDTQYS. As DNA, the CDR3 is TGTGCCAGCAGCTACATACCACTCATAGCGGGAGAGGGAGTAGCGACAGATACGCAGTATTCT.

CDR3 residues: CASSLDSGTEAGELFF. The CDR3 bases are TGTGCCAGCAGTTTAGACTCCGGGACAGAAGCCGGGGAGCTGTTTTTT. The genes are TRBV12-3 or TRBV12-4 and TRBJ2-2; 7 bases match TRBD1. CDR3 length equals 16 residues. V was clipped by 1 base and J by 6 bases; unmatched bases: 8.

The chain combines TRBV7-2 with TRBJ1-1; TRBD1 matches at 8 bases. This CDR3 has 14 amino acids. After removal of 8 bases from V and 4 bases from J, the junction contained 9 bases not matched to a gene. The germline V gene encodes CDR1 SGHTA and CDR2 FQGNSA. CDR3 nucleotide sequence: TGTGCCAGCGGCCGCCAGGGGGCGGTCACTGAAGCTTTCTTT. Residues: CASGRQGAVTEAFF.